Shown below are 30 T cell receptor beta chains from a single sample sequenced in a study of blood T cell repertoires in COVID-19. Sequencing used immunoSEQ multiplex PCR; TCRdb keeps in-frame clones, though not all of them. The sample carries roughly 220,000 clones, 80% to 85% recorded once. The sample taken for sequencing was peripheral blood. Source of these receptors: a man aged 25-45 years with active or convalescent COVID-19.

This clone was observed a few times. The chain recombines TRBV28 with TRBJ1-2, with TRBD1 matching over 12 bases. The CDR3 is 16 residues long. Germline CDR1 and CDR2: MDHEN and SYDVKM. Losses at the gene ends were 9 bases for V and 4 bases for J; bases not matched to a gene: 12. CDR3 sequence: CASIQKGTGGFYGYTF. The CDR3 nucleotides read TGTGCCAGTATACAAAAAGGGACAGGGGGCTTCTATGGCTACACCTTC.

The CDR3 reads CASSYGTSGYNEQFF. The CDR3 DNA reads as TGTGCCAGCAGTTACGGGACTAGCGGTTACAATGAGCAGTTCTTC. The chain couples TRBV6-5 to TRBJ2-1; 11 bases line up with TRBD2. V lost 2 bases and J lost 4; bases outside the gene matches: 1. The CDR3 is made up of 15 amino acids. The germline V gene has CDR1 MNHEY and CDR2 SVGAGI.

The V gene is TRBV27, the J gene TRBJ2-7; maybe TRBD2 (7 bases). The CDR3 length is 16 residues. Germline V gives CDR1 MNHEY, CDR2 SMNVEV (reference sequence). The V end was cut by 2 bases, the J end by 4 bases, with 18 bases between. The CDR3 here is CASSLGAVGGAYEQYF. In DNA, the CDR3 is TGTGCCAGCAGTTTAGGGGCGGTTGGGGGGGCTTACGAGCAGTACTTC.

This sequence joins TRBV7-8 and TRBJ1-1; weak D call: TRBD1 (5 bases). The CDR3 is 13 residues long. Germline lookup yields CDR1 SGHVS and CDR2 FQNEAQ. V was pared by 5 bases and J by 1 base, with 8 bases between. The CDR3 DNA reads TGTGCCAGCAGCCCTGGACAGAACACTGAAGCTTTCTTT. It codes for CASSPGQNTEAFF.

The chain couples TRBV30 to TRBJ1-5; weak D call: TRBD1 (5 bases). The ends were cut back, 1 base at V and 0 bases at J, with 13 bases in the middle. CDR1 is GTSNPN, CDR2 SVGIG, per germline (reference sequence). The CDR3 contains 16 residues. CDR3 bases: TGTGCCTGGAGTGACGGACACGTACTTAGCAATCAGCCCCAGCATTTT. It is translated as CAWSDGHVLSNQPQHF.

The chain employs TRBV5-5 and TRBJ2-1; 8 nucleotides match TRBD2. This CDR3 has 16 residues. The germline CDR1 and CDR2 sequences are SGHKS and YYEKEE (reference sequence). After removal of 0 bases from V and 6 bases from J, the junction contained 8 bases not matched to a gene. CDR3 DNA sequence: TGTGCCAGCAGCTTGGTTGTCGGGGGGGTAAGCAATGAGCAGTTCTTC. Protein product: CASSLVVGGVSNEQFF. Based on the CDR3 plus reference TRBV5-5 and TRBJ2-1, the full variable domain is DAGVTQSPTHLIKTRGQQVTLRCSPISGHKSVSWYQQVLGQGPQFIFQYYEKEERGRGNFPDRFSARQFPNYSSELNVNALLLGDSALYLCASSLVVGGVSNEQFFGPGTRLTVL.

The rearrangement uses TRBV18 and TRBJ1-5; D unresolved. The V gene lost 4 bases and the J gene lost 3 bases, with 19 bases spanning the gap. The CDR3 is 17 residues long. CDR1 is KGHSH and CDR2 is LQKENI in the germline V gene. The CDR3 is CASSLLPPRGDNQPQHF. The CDR3 DNA reads as TGTGCCAGCTCACTCCTTCCCCCGCGGGGTGACAATCAGCCCCAGCATTTT.

The J gene is TRBJ1-1, the V gene TRBV28, with D perhaps matching TRBD1 (5 bases). The CDR3 sequence is 14 residues long. Trimming took 4 bases from V and 4 from J, leaving 13 bases between them. The V gene's germline CDR1 is MDHEN and CDR2 SYDVKM. CDR3 DNA sequence: TGTGCCAGCAGTTCCCGGGGGAGGGTCACTGAAGCTTTCTTT. Protein product: CASSSRGRVTEAFF.

The CDR3 bases are TGTGCCAGCAGTTTTACACTAGCGGGGGCAGAAGAGACCCAGTACTTC. Protein sequence: CASSFTLAGAEETQYF. This sequence joins TRBV28 and TRBJ2-5; 11 bases match TRBD2. The V and J ends lost 3 bases and 3 bases, in that order; junction bases with no gene match: 6. The CDR3 covers 16 residues. The germline V gene has CDR1 MDHEN and CDR2 SYDVKM.

This chain uses TRBV19 with TRBJ2-5, with D possibly matching TRBD1 (5 bases). The CDR3 sequence is 14 residues long. Trimming took off 1 base at V and 7 bases at J, with 13 bases between the two ends. The germline V gene encodes CDR1 LNHDA and CDR2 SQIVND (reference sequence). The CDR3 is CASSIGQGAMTQYF. The DNA of the CDR3 is TGTGCCAGTAGTATAGGTCAGGGCGCGATGACCCAGTACTTC.

The chain couples TRBV13 to TRBJ2-1, with 8 bases lining up with TRBD2. Germline CDR1 reads PRHDT; CDR2 reads FYEKMQ (reference sequence). Germline trimming cut 1 base from V and 4 bases from J; bases unmatched to any gene: 12. The CDR3 is made up of 18 amino acids. The CDR3 bases are TGTGCCAGCAGCTTAGCAGGGAGCTCTCGCGGGGGGTACAATGAGCAGTTCTTC. As protein: CASSLAGSSRGGYNEQFF.

J is TRBJ2-7 and V is TRBV6-6, with 9 bases matching TRBD1. CDR1 is MNHNY and CDR2 is SVGAGI in the germline V gene (reference sequence). Trimming removed 6 bases from V and 0 bases from J; junction bases left unmatched: 6. The CDR3 sequence is 15 residues long. The CDR3 DNA sequence: TGTGCCAGCAGGACGGGACAGGGTGGCTCCTACGAGCAGTACTTC. Protein product: CASRTGQGGSYEQYF.

The V gene is TRBV6-5, the J gene TRBJ2-1, with 11 bases aligning to TRBD1. CDR3 length: 15 residues. Germline V gene data show CDR1 as MNHEY and CDR2 as SVGAGI. The V and J ends lost 6 bases and 7 bases, in that order; junction bases with no gene match: 8. CDR3 region: CASSKSGTGGNEQFF. Here the CDR3 DNA reads TGTGCCAGCAGCAAATCCGGGACAGGGGGTAATGAGCAGTTCTTC.

DNA of the CDR3: TGTGCCAGCAGCTTCTTACAGCAGAGAGATGGCTACACCTTC. It yields the protein CASSFLQQRDGYTF. The rearrangement joins TRBV5-4 to TRBJ1-2, with unresolved D. Germline V gene lookup returns CDR1 SGHNT and CDR2 YYREEE (reference sequence). The CDR3 is made up of 14 amino acids. Trimming pared 2 bases from V and 6 bases from J, leaving 14 bases between.

CDR3 sequence: CASSEGLVGYEQYF. CDR3 nucleotide sequence: TGTGCCAGCAGCGAGGGACTAGTAGGGTACGAGCAGTACTTC. The rearrangement links TRBV5-5 to TRBJ2-7, with 8 bases lining up with TRBD2. This CDR3 region has 14 residues. Germline loops: CDR1 SGHKS, CDR2 YYEKEE (reference sequence). V shed 4 bases and J 4 bases; nucleotides not matched to a gene: 7.

The CDR3 nucleotides are TGTGCCATGAGCTCCTCCGGGACACCGTACGAGCAGTACTTC. Translating it yields CAMSSSGTPYEQYF. The chain links TRBV10-3 to TRBJ2-7, with a possible D match to TRBD1 (6 bases). V was cut by 9 bases and J by 4 bases, with 19 bases left in between. This CDR3 spans 14 amino acids. Looked up from germline, CDR1 is ENHRY and CDR2 is SYGVKD.

This sequence joins TRBV2 and TRBJ1-6; maybe TRBD1 (5 bases). Trimming left V 4 bases short and J 6 bases short, with 10 bases between. CDR1 is SNHLY, CDR2 FYNNEI, per germline. The CDR3 contains 14 residues. The CDR3 loop reads CASSGGGPNSPLHF. The CDR3 nucleotides are TGTGCCAGCAGTGGCGGGGGACCTAATTCACCCCTCCACTTT. Full variable domain (remainder filled in from reference TRBV2 and TRBJ1-6): EPEVTQTPSHQVTQMGQEVILRCVPISNHLYFYWYRQILGQKVEFLVSFYNNEISEKSEIFDDQFSVERPDGSNFTLKIRSTKLEDSAMYFCASSGGGPNSPLHFGNGTRLTVT.

The chain recombines TRBV28 with TRBJ2-1, with 8 bases aligning to TRBD2. The V segment lost 3 bases and the J segment 16 bases; nucleotides outside the gene matches: 14. The CDR3 extends over 14 amino acids. Germline V CDR1 and CDR2: MDHEN, SYDVKM. CDR3 bases: TGTGCCAGCAGTTTTTCGAGCGGGAGTAACATGAAATTCTTC. The encoded protein is CASSFSSGSNMKFF.

This clone was counted between two and nine times. This chain connects TRBV15 to TRBJ1-1, with D perhaps matching TRBD1 (6 bases). Trimming removed 4 bases at V and 7 bases at J, with 16 bases between. The CDR3 sequence is 14 residues long. Germline values: CDR1 LNHNV, CDR2 YYDKDF (reference sequence). The CDR3 bases are TGTGCCACCAGCATTCAAGACAGGACAAATGAAGCTTTCTTT. Protein sequence: CATSIQDRTNEAFF.

This chain connects TRBV7-9 to TRBJ1-2, with D perhaps matching TRBD1 (6 bases). Trimming took off 8 bases at V and 5 bases at J, with 12 bases between the two ends. This CDR3 comprises 12 residues. The germline gives CDR1 SEHNR, CDR2 FQNEAQ (reference sequence). CDR3 loop: CASGTSSYGYTF. CDR3 DNA: TGTGCCAGCGGGACATCATCTTATGGCTACACCTTC.

The chain is built from TRBV7-2 and TRBJ1-1; no reliable D call. Looked up from germline, CDR1 is SGHTA and CDR2 is FQGNSA. V was trimmed by 3 bases and J by 5 bases, leaving 16 bases between them. CDR3 length: 15 residues. The CDR3 spells CASSLVSGVGTEAFF. The DNA for the CDR3 is TGTGCCAGCAGCTTGGTCTCCGGGGTTGGGACTGAAGCTTTCTTT.

The V call is TRBV28, the J call TRBJ1-4; weak D call: TRBD1 (5 bases). The CDR3 spans 17 residues. Germline lookup yields CDR1 MDHEN and CDR2 SYDVKM. V lost 5 bases and J lost 0, with 16 bases in between. The CDR3 sequence is CASSTSRGWATNEKLFF. CDR3 DNA: TGTGCCAGCAGTACCTCGCGGGGGTGGGCAACTAATGAAAAACTGTTTTTT.

The rearrangement uses TRBV5-6 and TRBJ1-5; 11 positions agree with TRBD1. The CDR3 totals 16 residues. Germline V gives CDR1 SGHDT, CDR2 YYEEEE. J lost 6 bases, V lost 4 bases, and 9 bases had no gene match. The CDR3 nucleotides are TGTGCCAGCAGCGGCGGGACAGGGGGTAGCGGTCAGCCCCAGCATTTT. It is translated as CASSGGTGGSGQPQHF.

Details on this clone: The junction differs from germline at one of its ends, possibly a read error. The chain recombines TRBV7-7 with TRBJ2-5; TRBD2 aligns across 16 bases. The germline CDR1 and CDR2 sequences are SSHAT and FNYEAQ (reference sequence). This CDR3 has 16 residues. CDR3 in amino acids: CASSQGLAGGEETQYF. As DNA, the CDR3 is TGTGCTAGCAGCCAGGGACTAGCGGGAGGGGAAGAGACCCAGTACTTC.

V usage is TRBV9 and J usage is TRBJ2-7, with 10 bases that match TRBD1. The CDR3 is 15 residues long. The V segment lost 4 bases and the J segment 5 bases; nucleotides outside the gene matches: 9. CDR1 SGDLS and CDR2 YYNGEE come from the germline V gene. In DNA form, the CDR3 reads TGTGCCAGCAGCTTTGGGACAGGGGAACTAGACGAGCAGTACTTC. It is translated as CASSFGTGELDEQYF.

In nucleotides, the CDR3 is TGTGCCAGCAGCCAACGGGCGGGACTCTCCTACAATGAGCAGTTCTTC. It codes for CASSQRAGLSYNEQFF. This sequence joins TRBV4-2 and TRBJ2-1; the D gene is possibly TRBD2 (6 bases). There are 16 residues in the CDR3. The germline V and J ends were trimmed by 2 bases and 0 bases, with 11 bases remaining between them. Germline CDR1 and CDR2: LGHNA and YNFKEQ.

The V gene is TRBV4-3, the J gene TRBJ1-5, with a tentative D call TRBD1 (6 bases). Trimming pared 0 bases from V and 4 bases from J, leaving 13 bases between. CDR1 and CDR2 from the germline V gene are LGHNA and YSLEER. The CDR3 consists of 16 residues. In DNA, the CDR3 is TGCGCCAGCAGCCAAGACAGTGGGACAAGGAATCAGCCCCAGCATTTT. Protein sequence: CASSQDSGTRNQPQHF.

Here the CDR3 reads CASSLRVSSVGGETQYF. CDR3 nucleotide sequence: TGTGCCAGCAGTTTAAGAGTTTCTAGCGTTGGGGGGGAGACCCAGTACTTC. The chain joins TRBV27 to TRBJ2-5, with D possibly TRBD2 on 6 matching bases. V dropped 2 bases and J dropped 5 bases, with 21 bases sitting between them. CDR3 length: 17 residues. Looked up from germline, CDR1 is MNHEY and CDR2 is SMNVEV (reference sequence).

The V call is TRBV18, the J call TRBJ2-1; 11 bases are a match to TRBD2. CDR3 length equals 16 residues. After removal of 4 bases from V and 4 bases from J, the junction contained 6 bases not matched to a gene. Germline CDR1 reads KGHSH; CDR2 reads LQKENI. CDR3 bases: TGTGCCAGCTCACGGCTCGGACTAGCGGGTTACAATGAGCAGTTCTTC. Translation: CASSRLGLAGYNEQFF.

This chain joins TRBV10-2 and TRBJ2-3; D remains ambiguous. V was trimmed by 6 bases and J by 1 base, leaving 14 bases between them. CDR1 WSHSY and CDR2 SAAADI come from the germline V gene. There are 15 residues in the CDR3. CDR3 DNA: TGCGCCAGCAGCGACCTAGACGTCCGCACAGATACGCAGTATTTT. This encodes CASSDLDVRTDTQYF.